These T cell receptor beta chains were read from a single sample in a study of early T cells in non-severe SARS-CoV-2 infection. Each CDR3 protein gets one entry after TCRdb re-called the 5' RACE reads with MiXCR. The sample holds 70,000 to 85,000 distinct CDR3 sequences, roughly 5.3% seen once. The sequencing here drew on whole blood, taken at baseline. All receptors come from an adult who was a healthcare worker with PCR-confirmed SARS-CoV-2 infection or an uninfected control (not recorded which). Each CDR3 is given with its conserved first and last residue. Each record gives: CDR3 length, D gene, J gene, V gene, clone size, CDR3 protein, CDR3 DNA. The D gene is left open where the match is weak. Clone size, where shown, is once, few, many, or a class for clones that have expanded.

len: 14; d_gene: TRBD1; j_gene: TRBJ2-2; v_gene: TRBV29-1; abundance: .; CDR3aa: CSVSDRGHTGELFF; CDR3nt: TGCAGCGTATCCGACAGGGGGCACACCGGGGAGCTGTTTTTT
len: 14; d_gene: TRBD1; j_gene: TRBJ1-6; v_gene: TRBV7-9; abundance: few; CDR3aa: CASRFQGENSPLHF; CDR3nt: TGTGCCAGCAGATTTCAGGGGGAAAATTCACCCCTCCACTTT
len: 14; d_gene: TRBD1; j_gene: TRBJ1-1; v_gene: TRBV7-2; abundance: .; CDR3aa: CASRRTGDNTEAFF; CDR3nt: TGTGCCAGCAGAAGGACAGGGGACAACACTGAAGCTTTCTTT
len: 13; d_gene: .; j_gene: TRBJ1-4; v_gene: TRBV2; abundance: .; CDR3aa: CASWSPSNEKLFF; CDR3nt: TGTGCCAGCTGGAGCCCCAGTAATGAAAAACTGTTTTTT
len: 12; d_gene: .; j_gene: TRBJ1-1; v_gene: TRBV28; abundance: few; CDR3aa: CTSSLVAGEAFF; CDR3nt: TGTACCAGCAGTTTAGTGGCAGGGGAAGCTTTCTTT
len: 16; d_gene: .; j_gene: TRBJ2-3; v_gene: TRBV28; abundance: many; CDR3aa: CASSSKGLLTTDTQYF; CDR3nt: TGTGCCAGCAGTTCCAAGGGCCTTCTCACCACAGATACGCAGTATTTT
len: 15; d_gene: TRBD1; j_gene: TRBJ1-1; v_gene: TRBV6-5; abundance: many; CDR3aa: CASSSPGTAINEAFF; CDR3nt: TGTGCCAGCAGTTCCCCAGGGACAGCGATAAATGAAGCTTTCTTT
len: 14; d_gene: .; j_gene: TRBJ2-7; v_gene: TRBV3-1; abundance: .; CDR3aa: CASSRGQTIYEQYF; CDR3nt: TGTGCCAGCAGCCGCGGGCAGACGATCTACGAGCAGTACTTC
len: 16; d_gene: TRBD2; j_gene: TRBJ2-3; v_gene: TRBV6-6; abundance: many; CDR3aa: CASRYPREGGTDTQYF; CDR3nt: TGTGCCAGCAGATACCCTCGGGAGGGCGGGACAGATACGCAGTATTTT
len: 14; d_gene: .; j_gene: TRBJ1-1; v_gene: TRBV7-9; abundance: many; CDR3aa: CASSLGKGDTEAFF; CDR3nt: TGTGCCAGCAGCTTGGGTAAAGGGGACACTGAAGCTTTCTTT
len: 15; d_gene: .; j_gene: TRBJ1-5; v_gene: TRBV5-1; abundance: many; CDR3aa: CASSLLGSDNQPQHF; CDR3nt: TGCGCCAGCAGCCTGTTGGGATCGGACAATCAGCCCCAGCATTTT
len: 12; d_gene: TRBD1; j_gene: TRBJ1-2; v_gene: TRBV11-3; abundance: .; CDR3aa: CASSSRGQGYTF; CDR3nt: TGTGCCAGCAGCTCCAGGGGGCAAGGCTACACCTTC
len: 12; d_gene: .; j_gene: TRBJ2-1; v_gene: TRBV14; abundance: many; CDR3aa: CASSQVYNEQFF; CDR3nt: TGTGCCAGCAGCCAGGTTTACAATGAGCAGTTCTTC
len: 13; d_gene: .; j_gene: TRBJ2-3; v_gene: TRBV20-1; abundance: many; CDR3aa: CSARETSTDTQYF; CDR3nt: TGCAGTGCTAGAGAGACCAGCACAGATACGCAGTATTTT
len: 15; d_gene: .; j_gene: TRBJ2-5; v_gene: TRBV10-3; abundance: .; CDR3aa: CAISDGDWAQETQYF; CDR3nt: TGTGCCATCAGTGATGGGGATTGGGCACAAGAGACCCAGTACTTC
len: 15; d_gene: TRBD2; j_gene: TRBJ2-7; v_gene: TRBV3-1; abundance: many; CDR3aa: CASSQDLAGGREQYF; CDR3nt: TGTGCCAGCAGCCAAGATTTGGCGGGAGGGCGCGAGCAGTACTTC
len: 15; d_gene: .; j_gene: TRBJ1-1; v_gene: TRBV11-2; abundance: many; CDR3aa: CASSLNRDENTEAFF; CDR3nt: TGTGCCAGCAGCTTAAACAGGGATGAGAACACTGAAGCTTTCTTT
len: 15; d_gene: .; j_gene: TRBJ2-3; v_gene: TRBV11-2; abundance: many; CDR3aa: CASSDEGQVTDTQYF; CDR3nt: TGTGCCAGCAGCGACGAGGGTCAAGTGACAGATACGCAGTATTTT
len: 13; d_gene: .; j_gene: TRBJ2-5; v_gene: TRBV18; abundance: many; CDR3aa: CASSDGVAKTQYF; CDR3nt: TGTGCCAGCTCAGATGGGGTTGCGAAGACCCAGTACTTC
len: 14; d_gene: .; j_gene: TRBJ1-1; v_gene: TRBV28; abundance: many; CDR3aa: CASDKQTVDTEAFF; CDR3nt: TGTGCCAGCGATAAACAGACCGTGGACACTGAAGCTTTCTTT
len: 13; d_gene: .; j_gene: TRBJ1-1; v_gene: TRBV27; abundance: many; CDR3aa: CASSLVRRDRAFF; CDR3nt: TGTGCCAGCAGTTTGGTCCGCAGGGATAGAGCTTTCTTT
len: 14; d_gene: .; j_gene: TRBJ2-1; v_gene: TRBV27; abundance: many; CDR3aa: CASSFYPDSNEQFF; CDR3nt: TGTGCCAGCAGTTTTTACCCCGACTCCAATGAGCAGTTCTTC
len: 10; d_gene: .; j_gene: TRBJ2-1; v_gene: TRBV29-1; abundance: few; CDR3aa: CSAGNNEQFF; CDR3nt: TGCAGCGCCGGAAACAATGAGCAGTTCTTC
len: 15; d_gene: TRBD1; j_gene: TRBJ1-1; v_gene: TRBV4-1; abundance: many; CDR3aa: CASSQVRQGETEAFF; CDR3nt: TGCGCCAGCAGCCAAGTCAGACAGGGAGAGACTGAAGCTTTCTTT
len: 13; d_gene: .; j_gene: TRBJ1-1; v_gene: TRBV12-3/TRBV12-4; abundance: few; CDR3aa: CASSRGGNTEAFF; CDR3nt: TGTGCCAGCAGTCGGGGGGGGAACACTGAAGCTTTCTTT
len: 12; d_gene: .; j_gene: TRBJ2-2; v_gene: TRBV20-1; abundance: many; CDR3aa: CSASSSVGELFF; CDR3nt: TGCAGTGCTTCCTCGAGTGTCGGGGAGCTGTTTTTT
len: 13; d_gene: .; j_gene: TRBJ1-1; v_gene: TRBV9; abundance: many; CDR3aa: CASSVSPGTEAFF; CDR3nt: TGTGCCAGCAGCGTAAGTCCGGGGACTGAAGCTTTCTTT
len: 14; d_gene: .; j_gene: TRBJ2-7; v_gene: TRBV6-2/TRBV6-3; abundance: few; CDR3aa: CASGRDTSSYEQYF; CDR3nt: TGTGCCAGCGGAAGAGACACGAGCTCCTACGAGCAGTACTTC
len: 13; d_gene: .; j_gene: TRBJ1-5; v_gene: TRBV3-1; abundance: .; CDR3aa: CASSPREYQPQHF; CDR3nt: TGTGCCAGCAGCCCCCGGGAGTATCAGCCCCAGCATTTT
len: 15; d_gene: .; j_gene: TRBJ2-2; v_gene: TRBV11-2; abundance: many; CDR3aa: CASRLQGPNTGELFF; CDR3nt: TGTGCCAGCAGGCTACAGGGCCCGAACACCGGGGAGCTGTTTTTT
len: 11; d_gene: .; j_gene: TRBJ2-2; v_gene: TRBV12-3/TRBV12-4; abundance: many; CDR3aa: CASSRTGELFF; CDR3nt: TGTGCCAGCAGTCGGACCGGGGAGCTGTTTTTT
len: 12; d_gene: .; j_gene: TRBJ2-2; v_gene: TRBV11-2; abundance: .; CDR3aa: CASSPIVGELFF; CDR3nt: TGTGCCAGCAGCCCCATAGTCGGGGAGCTGTTTTTT